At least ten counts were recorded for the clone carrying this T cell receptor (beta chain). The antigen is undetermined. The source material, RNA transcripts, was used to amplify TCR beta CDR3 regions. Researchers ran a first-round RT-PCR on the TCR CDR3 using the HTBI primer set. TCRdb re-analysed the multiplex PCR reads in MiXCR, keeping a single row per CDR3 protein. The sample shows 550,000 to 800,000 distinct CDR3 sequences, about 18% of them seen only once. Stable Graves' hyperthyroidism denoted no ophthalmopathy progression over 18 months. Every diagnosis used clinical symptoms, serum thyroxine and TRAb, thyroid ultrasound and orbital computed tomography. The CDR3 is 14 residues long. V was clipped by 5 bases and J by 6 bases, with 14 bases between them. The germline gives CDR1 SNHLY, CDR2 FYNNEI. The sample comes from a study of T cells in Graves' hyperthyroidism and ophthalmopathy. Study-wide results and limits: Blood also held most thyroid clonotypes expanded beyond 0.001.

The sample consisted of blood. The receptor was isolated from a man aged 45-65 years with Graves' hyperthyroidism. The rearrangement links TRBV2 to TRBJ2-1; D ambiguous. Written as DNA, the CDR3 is TGTGCCAGCAGTAGGCTCAACCCGTTCAATGAGCAGTTCTTC. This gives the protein CASSRLNPFNEQFF. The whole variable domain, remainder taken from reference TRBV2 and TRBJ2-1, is EPEVTQTPSHQVTQMGQEVILRCVPISNHLYFYWYRQILGQKVEFLVSFYNNEISEKSEIFDDQFSVERPDGSNFTLKIRSTKLEDSAMYFCASSRLNPFNEQFFGPGTRLTVL.